This T cell receptor (beta chain) is drawn from a study of beta chain features in type 1 diabetes. This clone was seen a handful of times. The length of the CDR3 is 15 residues. CDR1 and CDR2 (germline): SGHNT, YYREEE (reference sequence). J was trimmed by 7 bases and V by 0 bases; bases with no gene match: 6. What was sequenced were expressed TCRB transcripts, since all of the isolated RNA had been reverse transcribed. Using immunoSEQ multiplex PCR, the repertoire was profiled, and TCRdb retains in-frame clones only, with some absent. The profile shows more than 120,000 clones, 8% to 13% of them singletons.

Sequences were obtained from naive CD4+ T cells from blood. This TCR came from a man between 18 and 29 years old in good health. V usage is TRBV5-4 and J usage is TRBJ1-5; TRBD1 agrees at 8 bases. The CDR3 protein is CASSLGTGTEQPQHF. The CDR3 DNA reads TGTGCCAGCAGCTTGGGGACAGGGACGGAACAGCCCCAGCATTTT.